This T cell receptor (beta chain) was retrieved from a study of OX40 agonist ivuxolimab in advanced cancers. Only in-frame clones appear in the TCRdb table, and some are missing; sequencing was by immunoSEQ multiplex PCR. The table shows some 20,000 clones, with 65% to 85% occurring only once. By sample share, this clone is medium-sized. Germline is not matched at one junction end, which may reflect a read error. There are 12 residues in the CDR3. Germline V lookup: CDR1 SQVTM, CDR2 ANQGSEA. The J gene is TRBJ2-7, the V gene TRBV29-1; weak D call: TRBD1 (5 bases). Source: CD4+ or CD8+ T cells sorted from blood, taken in a trial of the OX40 agonist ivuxolimab. The clonotype originates from an adult with an advanced solid tumor such as melanoma, head and neck, liver or kidney cancer. CDR3: CSVQDRFYEQYF. Here the CDR3 DNA reads TGCAGCGTTCAAGACAGATTCTACGAGCAGTACTTC.